The T cell receptor beta chain described here comes from a study of T-cell reconstitution after alpha-beta-depleted transplantation in children. The TCRbeta library incorporated unique molecular identifiers. TCRdb called the PCR reads again in MiXCR, with one record for every CDR3 protein. Found here are roughly 190,000 distinct CDR3 sequences, 13% to 15% of them singletons; the top ten hold roughly 13%. This clonotype has at least ten counts. V was trimmed by 4 bases and J by 2 bases, leaving 16 bases between them. This CDR3 comprises 15 residues. The V gene's germline CDR1 is SGHRS and CDR2 YFSETQ. This rearrangement joins TRBV5-1 to TRBJ2-7; D is unresolved. The TCR originated in a human donor who donated a stem cell graft to a child with acute lymphoblastic leukemia. The specimen comprised PBMCs from the stem cell graft donor, sampled from the stem cell graft. The CDR3 reads CASSPSSAAAYEQYF. CDR3 DNA: TGCGCCAGCAGCCCCTCCAGCGCCGCCGCCTACGAGCAGTACTTC.